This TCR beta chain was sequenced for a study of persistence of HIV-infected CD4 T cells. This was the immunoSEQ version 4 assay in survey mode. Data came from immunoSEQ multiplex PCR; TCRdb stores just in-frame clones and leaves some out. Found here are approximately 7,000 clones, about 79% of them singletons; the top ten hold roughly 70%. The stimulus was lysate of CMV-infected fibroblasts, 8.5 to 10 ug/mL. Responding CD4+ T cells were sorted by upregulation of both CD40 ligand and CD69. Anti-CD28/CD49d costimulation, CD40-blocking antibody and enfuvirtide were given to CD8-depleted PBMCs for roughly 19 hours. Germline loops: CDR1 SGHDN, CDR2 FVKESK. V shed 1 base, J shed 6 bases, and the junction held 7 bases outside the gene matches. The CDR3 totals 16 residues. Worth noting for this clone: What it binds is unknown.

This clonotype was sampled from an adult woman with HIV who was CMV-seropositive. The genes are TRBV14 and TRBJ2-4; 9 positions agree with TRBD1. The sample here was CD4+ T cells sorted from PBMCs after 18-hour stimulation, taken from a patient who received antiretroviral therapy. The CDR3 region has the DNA TGTGCCAGCAGCCAAGGGGACAGGGCTGGAGGAAACATTCAGTACTTC. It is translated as CASSQGDRAGGNIQYF.